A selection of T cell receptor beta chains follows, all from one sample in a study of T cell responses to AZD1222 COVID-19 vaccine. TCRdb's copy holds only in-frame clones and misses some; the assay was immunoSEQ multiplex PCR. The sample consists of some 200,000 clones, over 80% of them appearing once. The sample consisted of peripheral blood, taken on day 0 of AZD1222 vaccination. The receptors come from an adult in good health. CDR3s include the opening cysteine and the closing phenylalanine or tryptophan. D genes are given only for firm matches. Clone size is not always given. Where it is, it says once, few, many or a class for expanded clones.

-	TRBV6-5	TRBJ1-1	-	CASSSRAGTEAFF	TGTGCCAGCAGCTCCAGGGCGGGAACTGAAGCTTTCTTT
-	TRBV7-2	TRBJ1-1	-	CASSLTWRSTEAFF	TGTGCCAGCAGCTTAACTTGGCGTAGCACTGAAGCTTTCTTT
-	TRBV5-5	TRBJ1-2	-	CASTSLRTETYDTF	TGTGCCAGCACCTCCTTGAGGACAGAGACTTACGACACCTTC
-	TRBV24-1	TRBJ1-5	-	CATSDNTVGQPQHF	TGTGCCACCAGTGACAATACGGTTGGACAGCCCCAGCATTTT
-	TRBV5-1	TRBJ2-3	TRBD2	CASFLAEVTDTQYF	TGCGCCAGTTTTCTAGCGGAGGTCACAGATACGCAGTATTTT
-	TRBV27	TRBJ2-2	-	CASRGAERDGELFF	TGTGCCAGCAGGGGGGCAGAGAGAGACGGGGAGCTGTTTTTT
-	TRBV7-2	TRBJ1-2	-	CASSREGGWDGYTF	TGTGCCAGCAGCAGAGAAGGGGGGTGGGATGGCTACACCTTC
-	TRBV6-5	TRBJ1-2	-	CASMAGANYGYTF	TGTGCCAGCATGGCTGGGGCTAACTATGGCTACACCTTC
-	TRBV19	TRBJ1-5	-	CASSIDKQPQHF	TGTGCCAGTAGTATTGATAAACAGCCCCAGCATTTT
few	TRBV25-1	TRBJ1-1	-	CASSGAVRNTEAFF	TGTGCCAGCAGTGGGGCGGTCAGGAACACTGAAGCTTTCTTT
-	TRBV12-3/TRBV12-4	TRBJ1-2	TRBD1	CASSYRGPGGYTF	TGTGCCAGCAGTTACAGGGGGCCGGGTGGCTACACCTTC
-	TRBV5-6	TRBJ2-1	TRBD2	CASSFILAGVEQFF	TGTGCCAGCAGCTTCATACTAGCGGGAGTTGAGCAGTTCTTC
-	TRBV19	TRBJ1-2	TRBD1	CASRLGDRGLHYGYTF	TGTGCCAGTAGACTGGGGGACAGGGGGCTCCACTATGGCTACACCTTC
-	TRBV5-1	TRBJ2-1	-	CASTRLAALYNEQFF	TGCGCCAGCACTAGGCTAGCAGCTCTCTACAATGAGCAGTTCTTC
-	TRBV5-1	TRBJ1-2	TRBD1	CASSLIQGAWDGYTF	TGCGCCAGCAGCTTGATTCAGGGGGCTTGGGATGGCTACACCTTC
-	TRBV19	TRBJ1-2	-	CASSIIGISNYGYTF	TGTGCCAGTAGTATCATAGGAATTTCTAACTATGGCTACACCTTC
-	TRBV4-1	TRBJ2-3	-	CASSQDMYFDTQYF	TGCGCCAGCAGCCAAGATATGTACTTTGATACGCAGTATTTT
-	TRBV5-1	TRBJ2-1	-	CASSRGGGHYNEQFF	TGCGCCAGCAGCCGAGGGGGAGGGCACTACAATGAGCAGTTCTTC
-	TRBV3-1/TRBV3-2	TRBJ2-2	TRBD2	CASSQDGTSGLTGELFF	TGTGCCAGCAGCCAAGACGGGACTAGCGGACTCACCGGGGAGCTGTTTTTT
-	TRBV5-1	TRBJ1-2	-	CASSLTHSGVRGYTF	TGCGCCAGCAGCTTGACGCACTCAGGGGTTCGAGGCTACACCTTC
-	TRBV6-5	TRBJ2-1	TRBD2	CASTSASGYNEQFF	TGTGCCAGCACTTCGGCTAGCGGCTACAATGAGCAGTTCTTC
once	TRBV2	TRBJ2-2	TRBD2	CASSEANLAGTTGELFF	TGTGCCAGCAGTGAAGCTAATCTAGCGGGGACCACCGGGGAGCTGTTTTTT
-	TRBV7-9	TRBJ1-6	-	CASSFSDSPLHF	TGTGCCAGCAGCTTTTCGGATTCACCCCTCCACTTT
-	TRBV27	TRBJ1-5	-	CASSLGGRGQPQHF	TGTGCCAGCAGTTTAGGGGGGCGAGGTCAGCCCCAGCATTTT
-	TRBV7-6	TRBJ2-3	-	CASSPQLGTDTQYF	TGTGCCAGCAGCCCTCAACTGGGGACAGATACGCAGTATTTT
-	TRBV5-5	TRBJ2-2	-	CASSPVATGNTGELFF	TGTGCCAGCAGCCCGGTGGCGACAGGGAACACCGGGGAGCTGTTTTTT
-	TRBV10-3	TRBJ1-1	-	CAISGVPNTEAFF	TGTGCCATCAGTGGTGTACCGAACACTGAAGCTTTCTTT
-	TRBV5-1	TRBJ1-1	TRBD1	CASSLSGTGAGNTEAFF	TGCGCCAGCAGCTTATCCGGGACAGGGGCAGGAAACACTGAAGCTTTCTTT
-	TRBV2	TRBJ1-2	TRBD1	CASSEARGYGYTF	TGTGCCAGCAGTGAAGCCAGGGGGTATGGCTACACCTTC
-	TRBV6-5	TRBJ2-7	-	CASRHGDVPTYEQYF	TGTGCCAGCAGGCATGGAGACGTACCCACCTACGAGCAGTACTTC